This T cell receptor beta chain was identified in a study of blood T cells in healthy people across ages. Study findings and constraints: Considered underestimates were the diversity estimates obtained from one million T cells.

Remarks on this clonotype: What it binds is unknown.

The CDR3 consists of 14 residues. Germline values: CDR1 DFQATT, CDR2 SNEGSKA (reference sequence). Next came a second PCR, run for about 6 to 11 cycles, which used a sample-barcoded 5' primer along with a J-beta primer mix. TCRdb re-called the 5' RACE reads through MiXCR, storing one row per CDR3 protein. The table has 1.5 million to 2 million distinct CDR3 sequences, 28% seen once. Sequencing was done on a sample of blood. The gene calls are TRBV20-1 and TRBJ2-5; D may match TRBD1 or TRBD2 (6 bases each). The DNA end is a closer match to TRBJ2-7, so the J assignment may be wrong. This clonotype originated in a young woman in good health. The CDR3 nucleotides read TGCAGTGCTCGAGGGGCGGGGACACCCTACGAGCAGTACTTC. It is translated as CSARGAGTPYEQYF.